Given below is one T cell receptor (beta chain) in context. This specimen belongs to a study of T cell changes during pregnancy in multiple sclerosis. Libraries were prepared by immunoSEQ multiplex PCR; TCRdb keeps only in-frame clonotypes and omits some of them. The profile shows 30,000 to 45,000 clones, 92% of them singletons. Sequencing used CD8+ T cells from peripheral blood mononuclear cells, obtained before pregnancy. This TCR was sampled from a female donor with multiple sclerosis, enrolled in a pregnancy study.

CDR3 amino acids: CASSLARGLTDTQYF. The CDR3 DNA follows: TGCGCCAGCAGCTTGGCCAGGGGGCTCACAGATACGCAGTATTTT. V is TRBV5-1 and J is TRBJ2-3, with 8 nucleotides matching TRBD1. The CDR3 covers 15 residues. The germline V gene encodes CDR1 SGHRS and CDR2 YFSETQ. V dropped 0 bases and J dropped 2; count of bases not matched to a gene: 2.